The sequence of this T cell receptor (beta chain) was determined in a study of Ad26.COV2.S vaccination and SARS-CoV-2 variants. Study-level background: The study gave Ad26.COV2.S intramuscularly, once or twice 56 days apart.

The data were produced by immunoSEQ multiplex PCR, yet TCRdb's version contains in-frame clones alone and is incomplete. The sample carries 350,000 to 450,000 clones, around 89% recorded once. Germline loops: CDR1 DFQATT, CDR2 SNEGSKA (reference sequence). The CDR3 contains 13 residues. Unmatched junction bases numbered 5, after V lost 3 bases and J lost 6 bases. Treatment described: about 20 received Ad26.COV2.S at low or high dose, single or two shots; about 5 received placebo; per-sample allocation not given. The samples date from day 63 after the first vaccine or placebo injection. This Boston cohort included adults aged 18-55 years.

The TCR sequence derives from a person between 18 and 59 years old who received the Ad26.COV2.S COVID-19 vaccine or a placebo. The specimen comprised peripheral blood, sampled in a trial of Ad26.COV2.S vaccine versus placebo. This chain joins TRBV20-1 and TRBJ2-1; 7 bases are shared with TRBD2. The CDR3, as DNA: TGCAGTGCTAGTGCGGGAGTTTCCAATGAGCAGTTCTTC. It is translated as CSASAGVSNEQFF.